Presented here are 32 T cell receptor beta chains from one specimen sequenced in a study of T cells expressing NK-cell markers. Reanalyzing the 5' RACE reads, TCRdb keeps one entry per CDR3 protein, without DNA. Found here are about 450,000 distinct CDR3 sequences; the top ten clones hold approximately 6.8%. The sequenced material came from blood T cells: a sorted CD56 or NKG2C T cell subset, CD4+ or CD8+ T cells, or bulk PBMC T cells (not recorded which). The receptors come from a woman aged 18 to 75 in good health.

The V call is TRBV20-1, the J call TRBJ1-1; TCRdb's assignment of TRBD1 cannot be checked, as there is no DNA. Germline CDR1 is DFQATT and CDR2 is SNEGSKA (reference sequence). The CDR3 has 16 amino acids. CDR3 amino acids: CSASPGTGSPISEAFF.

The chain joins TRBV5-6 to TRBJ2-2. The CDR3 is 14 residues long. In germline, CDR1 is SGHDT, CDR2 YYEEEE. CDR3: CASSFIGKTGELFF.

The V and J genes are TRBV7-9 and TRBJ2-7. The CDR3 loop spans 11 amino acids. CDR1 and CDR2 from the germline V gene are SEHNR and FQNEAQ (reference sequence). CDR3 residues: CASSPGARQYF.

J is TRBJ2-3 and V is TRBV20-1. CDR1 and CDR2 from the germline V gene are DFQATT and SNEGSKA (reference sequence). The CDR3 has 14 amino acids. This chain's CDR3 is CSASTRTRTDTQYF.

V gene TRBV20-1 combines with J gene TRBJ2-5. Germline CDR1 DFQATT, CDR2 SNEGSKA (reference sequence). The CDR3 totals 11 residues. The CDR3 protein is CSATFQETQYF.

This sequence joins TRBV20-1 and TRBJ1-1; TCRdb returns TRBD1, unconfirmable since there is no DNA. Germline V CDR1 and CDR2: DFQATT, SNEGSKA (reference sequence). The CDR3 has 12 residues. The CDR3 spells CSASLRGSEAFF.

The V gene is TRBV6-1, the J gene TRBJ1-1. CDR1 is MNHNS and CDR2 is SASEGT in the germline V gene. There are 14 residues in the CDR3. CDR3 sequence: CASSGVVAATEAFF.

CDR3 in amino acids: CASSLFTQGTGELFF. This chain uses TRBV7-3 with TRBJ2-2; checking the TCRdb D call of TRBD1 is not possible without DNA. Germline-derived CDR1 and CDR2 are SGHTA and FQGTGA. The length of the CDR3 is 15 residues.

This chain connects TRBV7-2 to TRBJ2-3; TCRdb designates TRBD1, a call that cannot be tested without DNA. CDR1 SGHTA and CDR2 FQGNSA come from the germline V gene. The CDR3 has 15 amino acids. The CDR3 protein is CASSLAGTDTDTQYF.

V usage is TRBV20-1 and J usage is TRBJ2-3; TCRdb gives TRBD2 as the D gene, but with no DNA this cannot be confirmed. The CDR3 totals 17 residues. The V gene's germline CDR1 is DFQATT and CDR2 SNEGSKA (reference sequence). CDR3 sequence: CSARDFSLAGVTDTQYF.

The J gene is TRBJ1-1, the V gene TRBV5-5. The V gene's germline CDR1 is SGHKS and CDR2 YYEKEE (reference sequence). There are 14 residues in the CDR3. CDR3 sequence reads: CASSAGPTRTEAFF.

The chain combines TRBV28 with TRBJ2-7; the D call of TRBD1 rests on TCRdb alone, since no DNA is present to check it. CDR3 length: 19 residues. Germline loops: CDR1 MDHEN, CDR2 SYDVKM. CDR3 protein: CASSFRTAFLRGDTYEQYF.

The chain is built from TRBV12-5 and TRBJ2-2; TCRdb indicates TRBD1, and absent DNA this call remains unverified. The CDR3 is 14 amino acids. Germline V lookup: CDR1 LGHNT, CDR2 FRNRAP. CDR3 residues: CASGRQTNTGELFF.

The chain is built from TRBV20-1 and TRBJ2-5; TCRdb names TRBD1, which stays unverified in the absence of DNA. The germline V gene has CDR1 DFQATT and CDR2 SNEGSKA (reference sequence). The CDR3 sequence is 15 residues long. CDR3 protein: CSASARGGYQETQYF.

The rearrangement links TRBV29-1 to TRBJ2-7; TCRdb indicates TRBD1, and absent DNA this call remains unverified. Germline-derived CDR1 and CDR2 are SQVTM and ANQGSEA. The CDR3 runs to 13 residues. The CDR3: CSARTQGAIEQYF.

The chain combines TRBV6-1 with TRBJ2-7; TCRdb lists TRBD2, though no DNA is available to test this call. The CDR3 is 13 residues long. Germline CDR1 and CDR2: MNHNS and SASEGT. The CDR3: CASREGSQGGQYF.

The V gene is TRBV5-1, the J gene TRBJ1-2; the D gene TCRdb calls, TRBD1, cannot be checked with no DNA. The length of the CDR3 is 15 residues. Germline lookup yields CDR1 SGHRS and CDR2 YFSETQ. CDR3 sequence: CASSPGTETNYGYTF.

The chain joins TRBV10-3 to TRBJ2-1; with no DNA, the TCRdb D assignment of TRBD2 cannot be verified. Germline lookup yields CDR1 ENHRY and CDR2 SYGVKD. The CDR3 consists of 15 residues. The CDR3 protein is CAISESEDPYNEQFF.

The chain uses TRBV12-3 or TRBV12-4 and TRBJ2-3; TCRdb indicates TRBD1, and absent DNA this call remains unverified. CDR3 size: 15 residues. CDR3 sequence: CASRGEQGDTDTQYF.

The chain joins TRBV20-1 to TRBJ2-3; TCRdb indicates TRBD1, and absent DNA this call remains unverified. Germline V gives CDR1 DFQATT, CDR2 SNEGSKA (reference sequence). This CDR3 is built from 15 residues. The CDR3 spells CSARDGRRGTDTQYF.

The CDR3 here is CSARRLPGANVLTF. The V gene is TRBV20-1, the J gene TRBJ2-6. Germline-derived CDR1 and CDR2 are DFQATT and SNEGSKA (reference sequence). The CDR3 sequence is 14 residues long.

V and J are TRBV5-1 and TRBJ2-3; TCRdb outputs TRBD2, but without DNA this stays unchecked. In germline, CDR1 is SGHRS, CDR2 YFSETQ. CDR3 length equals 15 residues. The CDR3 loop is CASSLVAGAADTQYF.

The chain couples TRBV11-1 to TRBJ2-5; TCRdb names TRBD2, which stays unverified in the absence of DNA. The CDR3 totals 20 residues. Germline values: CDR1 SGHAT, CDR2 FQDESV (reference sequence). The CDR3 sequence: CASSEPVLAGVSRSPETQYF.

The rearrangement joins TRBV5-5 to TRBJ1-2. Germline V CDR1 and CDR2: SGHKS, YYEKEE (reference sequence). The length of the CDR3 is 16 residues. The CDR3 reads CASSLEWTASNYGYTF.

The CDR3: CASSPGRLLYEQYF. V is TRBV19 and J is TRBJ2-7; TCRdb's D call, TRBD1, is unchecked because there is no DNA. The germline CDR1 and CDR2 sequences are LNHDA and SQIVND (reference sequence). This CDR3 spans 14 amino acids.

This sequence joins TRBV9 and TRBJ1-2. Per germline, CDR1 SGDLS and CDR2 YYNGEE. The CDR3 is made up of 15 amino acids. CDR3: CASSADPGTRYGYTF.

This chain links TRBV11-1 with TRBJ2-2; TCRdb gives TRBD2 as the D gene, but with no DNA this cannot be confirmed. The germline gives CDR1 SGHAT, CDR2 FQDESV (reference sequence). CDR3 length: 15 residues. CDR3 sequence: CASSLSGRATGELFF.

The chain joins TRBV28 to TRBJ2-2; TCRdb gives TRBD1 as the D gene, but with no DNA this cannot be confirmed. Germline CDR1 MDHEN, CDR2 SYDVKM. CDR3 length: 11 amino acids. CDR3 loop: CASSGLGELFF.

This chain connects TRBV7-2 to TRBJ1-2; TCRdb gives TRBD1 as the D gene, but with no DNA this cannot be confirmed. Germline loops: CDR1 SGHTA, CDR2 FQGNSA. This CDR3 contains 15 residues. This chain's CDR3 is CASSVLQGANYGYTF.

This sequence joins TRBV25-1 and TRBJ2-7; TCRdb gives TRBD2 as the D gene, but with no DNA this cannot be confirmed. The CDR3 consists of 14 residues. Per germline, CDR1 MGHDK and CDR2 SYGVNS. CDR3 protein: CASVAAGFGYEQYF.

This chain connects TRBV12-3 or TRBV12-4 to TRBJ2-7; TCRdb gives TRBD1 as the D gene, but with no DNA this cannot be confirmed. The length of the CDR3 is 14 residues. CDR3 in amino acids: CASSLGTWGSEQYF.

The genes are TRBV12-3 or TRBV12-4 and TRBJ1-2. The CDR3 covers 11 residues. The CDR3 protein is CASSRLSGYTF.